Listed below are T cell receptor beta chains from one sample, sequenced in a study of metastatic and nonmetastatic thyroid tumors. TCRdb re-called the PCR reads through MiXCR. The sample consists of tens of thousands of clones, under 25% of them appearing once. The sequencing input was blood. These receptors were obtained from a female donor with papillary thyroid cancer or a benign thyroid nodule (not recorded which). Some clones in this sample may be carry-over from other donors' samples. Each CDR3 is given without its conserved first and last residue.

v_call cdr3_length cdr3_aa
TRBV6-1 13 ASRIQGFGAYGYT
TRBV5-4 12 ASTSGQGVSEQY
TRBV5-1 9 ASSSGAEAF
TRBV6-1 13 ASSPPRDRSYEQY
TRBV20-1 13 SASPETARNYGYT
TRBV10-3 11 AISGQGGYGYT
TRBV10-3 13 AISEGSGRRDTQY
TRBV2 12 ASSLGGGSDEQY
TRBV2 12 ASSEVQESEEQY
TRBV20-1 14 SAQSPSGAFQETQY
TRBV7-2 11 ASSLRRNNEQF
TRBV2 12 ASIWTSGRGEQF
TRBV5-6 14 ASSLSGGSMNTEAF
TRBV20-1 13 SARVGEGFITEAF
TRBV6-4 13 ASSDSGEGSSPLH
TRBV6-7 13 ASSYGTGGYNEQF
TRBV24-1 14 ATSDLGQGPTGELF
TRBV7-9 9 ASSRQPEAF
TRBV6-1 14 ASSPTDRLTTGELF
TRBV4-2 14 ASSQEAPPRTDTQY
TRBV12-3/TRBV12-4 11 ASSLGPTNEQF
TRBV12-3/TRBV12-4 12 ASSTARADNEQF
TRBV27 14 ASSPRPVQGTETQH
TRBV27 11 ASSSGVIDTQY
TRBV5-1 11 ASSYRGRDEAF
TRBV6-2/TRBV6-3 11 ASSYDRHYEQY
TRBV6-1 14 ASSDELVAASYEQY
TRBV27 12 ASSWSVGADTQY
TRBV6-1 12 AICEAGCDQPQH
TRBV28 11 ASTPGRGNTIY
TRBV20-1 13 SAGEQGWGNQPQH
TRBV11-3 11 ASSTGLGYEQY
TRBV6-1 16 ASSENPIGGRTYNEQF
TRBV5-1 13 ASRTQAANTGELF
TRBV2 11 ASIGTDLEKLF
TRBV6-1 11 VSSEQSDYEQY
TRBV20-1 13 SASGGRARRETQY
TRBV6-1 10 ASSPKTGSMD
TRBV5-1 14 ASSLDPSGLTDTQY
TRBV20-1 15 SARPTRRSPTNEKLF
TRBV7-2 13 ASSPTGWGGETQY